The 9 T cell receptor beta chains below come from one sample, sequenced in a study of T cell responses to AZD1222 COVID-19 vaccine. Measured with immunoSEQ multiplex PCR; TCRdb has only the in-frame clones, and not every one. This sample has 100,000 to 120,000 clones; roughly 92% occur once, and the top ten carry under 10%. This specimen was peripheral blood, taken on day 0 of AZD1222 vaccination. The source is an adult in good health.

The CDR3 reads CASSSQARGLSGANVLTF. The DNA of the CDR3 is TGTGCCAGCAGCTCCCAAGCGCGGGGCCTCTCTGGGGCCAACGTCCTGACTTTC. The J gene is TRBJ2-6, the V gene TRBV5-5; tentative D call: TRBD2 (6 bases). Per germline, CDR1 SGHKS and CDR2 YYEKEE (reference sequence). Trimming cost V 3 bases and J 0 bases, with 16 bases left between them. This CDR3 has 18 residues.

This clone was seen a single time. The chain joins TRBV2 to TRBJ2-7, with TRBD1 matching over 7 bases. The CDR3 has 13 residues. The ends lost 8 bases at V and 3 bases at J; junction bases unmatched: 7. The V gene's germline CDR1 is SNHLY and CDR2 FYNNEI. The CDR3 bases are TGTGCCAGCCCGGGACAGAGACTCTACGAGCAGTACTTC. Amino acid sequence: CASPGQRLYEQYF.

J is TRBJ2-2 and V is TRBV5-4; D gene unclear. This CDR3 has 15 amino acids. The germline gives CDR1 SGHNT, CDR2 YYREEE (reference sequence). V dropped 4 bases and J dropped 1 base, with 11 bases sitting between them. DNA for the CDR3: TGTGCCAGCAGCCGCAAACAACGGAACACCGGGGAGCTGTTTTTT. Amino acids: CASSRKQRNTGELFF.

The chain has TRBV7-6 and TRBJ2-3; D uncertain. Germline V lookup: CDR1 SGHVS, CDR2 FNYEAQ. Trimming shortened V by 1 base and J by 9 bases, and 14 bases separated the two germline ends. CDR3 length: 14 amino acids. CDR3 nucleotides: TGTGCCAGCAGCTTAGAGGGCACGAAGGGAACGCAGTATTTT. Encoded protein: CASSLEGTKGTQYF.

V gene TRBV3-1 (or the pseudogene TRBV3-2) combines with J gene TRBJ1-2; D perhaps matches TRBD1 (5 bases). Germline CDR1 reads LGHDT; CDR2 reads YNNKEL (reference sequence). This CDR3 has 12 residues. Trimming cost V 7 bases and J 2 bases, with 8 bases left between them. CDR3 residues: CASNQGNYGYTF. The CDR3, as DNA: TGTGCCAGCAATCAGGGCAACTATGGCTACACCTTC.

The table lists this clone with a few counts. The rearrangement links TRBV7-9 to TRBJ2-7; D may match TRBD1 or TRBD2 (6 bases each). V gave up 4 bases and J gave up 4 bases, with 14 bases separating them. Germline lookup yields CDR1 SEHNR and CDR2 FQNEAQ (reference sequence). The CDR3 loop spans 14 amino acids. The DNA for the CDR3 is TGTGCCAGCAGCTCGACAGGTGCGGGATACGAGCAGTACTTC. It encodes CASSSTGAGYEQYF.

The J gene is TRBJ1-5, the V gene TRBV7-2, with D tentatively TRBD1 (6 bases). The V gene's germline CDR1 is SGHTA and CDR2 FQGNSA. Trimming took 2 bases from V and 1 from J, leaving 9 bases between them. The CDR3 is 15 amino acids. CDR3 in amino acids: CASSLTGWSNQPQHF. CDR3 DNA: TGTGCCAGCAGCTTAACAGGGTGGAGCAATCAGCCCCAGCATTTT.

The chain has TRBV29-1 and TRBJ2-3; no definite D call. Deletions cut 8 bases from V and 4 bases from J, with 28 bases between. The CDR3 runs to 17 residues. Germline V gene lookup returns CDR1 SQVTM and CDR2 ANQGSEA. The CDR3 DNA is TGCAGCCCTACCTCCCTCCTGGCCCCGGATGGACCAGATACGCAGTATTTT. Translating it yields CSPTSLLAPDGPDTQYF.

The chain links TRBV10-1 to TRBJ2-1, with 13 bases matching TRBD2. The length of the CDR3 is 15 residues. With 8 bases clipped from V and 10 bases from J, the junction kept 11 bases outside the gene matches. Germline V gene lookup returns CDR1 WNHNN and CDR2 SYGVQD (reference sequence). The CDR3 protein is CASFRLAGGLREQFF. DNA for the CDR3: TGCGCCAGCTTCCGACTAGCGGGGGGCCTGCGCGAGCAGTTCTTC.